This TCR beta chain was recorded in a study of T-cell reconstitution after alpha-beta-depleted transplantation in children. Per germline, CDR1 DFQATT and CDR2 SNEGSKA (reference sequence). Deletions cut 4 bases from V and 4 bases from J, with 15 bases between. This CDR3 is built from 14 residues. Study-wide results and limits: Diversity and T-cell counts at one year after transplant derived mostly from new T cells. Some patients' high day-60 TCRbeta diversity was traced to surviving recipient T cells and thymic progenitors. Reports say that about two months after transplant, the alpha-beta T cells came out of several hundred graft clones that had expanded.

Concerning this clonotype: What it binds is not known.

The library targeted TCRbeta and was prepared with unique molecular identifiers. MiXCR was run by TCRdb on the PCR reads, yielding one entry per CDR3 protein. Of about 600,000 distinct CDR3 sequences in the sample, about an eighth were seen once. V is TRBV20-1 and J is TRBJ2-3; D possibly corresponds to TRBD1 (6 bases). The input for sequencing was PBMCs, mostly from graft donor cells, taken 360 days after TCRalphabeta/CD19-depleted stem cell transplant. This clonotype originated in a male patient under 18 who had a stem cell transplant for acute myeloid leukemia, so the T cells may come from the graft donor. The CDR3: CSATDRTAPDTQYF. In nucleotides, the CDR3 is TGCAGTGCTACTGACCGGACAGCTCCAGATACGCAGTATTTT.